This TCR beta chain originates from a study of technical replicates of blood from a few donors. This CDR3 spans 12 amino acids. Germline CDR1 and CDR2: MNHEY and SMNVEV (reference sequence). Measured with immunoSEQ multiplex PCR; TCRdb has only the in-frame clones, and not every one. This repertoire shows around 76,000 clones, about 89% found once; its top ten account for 0.27%. Points on this clone: At one end, the junction sequence differs from germline, possibly due to a read error.

This receptor was obtained from a human donor in good health. The rearrangement uses TRBV27 and TRBJ1-2, with 9 bases matching TRBD1. Sequenced: T cells isolated from PBMCs. In DNA, the CDR3 is TGTGCCAGCAGTTCAGCCGGGGGACAGGGCCACTTC. This sequence encodes CASSSAGGQGHF.